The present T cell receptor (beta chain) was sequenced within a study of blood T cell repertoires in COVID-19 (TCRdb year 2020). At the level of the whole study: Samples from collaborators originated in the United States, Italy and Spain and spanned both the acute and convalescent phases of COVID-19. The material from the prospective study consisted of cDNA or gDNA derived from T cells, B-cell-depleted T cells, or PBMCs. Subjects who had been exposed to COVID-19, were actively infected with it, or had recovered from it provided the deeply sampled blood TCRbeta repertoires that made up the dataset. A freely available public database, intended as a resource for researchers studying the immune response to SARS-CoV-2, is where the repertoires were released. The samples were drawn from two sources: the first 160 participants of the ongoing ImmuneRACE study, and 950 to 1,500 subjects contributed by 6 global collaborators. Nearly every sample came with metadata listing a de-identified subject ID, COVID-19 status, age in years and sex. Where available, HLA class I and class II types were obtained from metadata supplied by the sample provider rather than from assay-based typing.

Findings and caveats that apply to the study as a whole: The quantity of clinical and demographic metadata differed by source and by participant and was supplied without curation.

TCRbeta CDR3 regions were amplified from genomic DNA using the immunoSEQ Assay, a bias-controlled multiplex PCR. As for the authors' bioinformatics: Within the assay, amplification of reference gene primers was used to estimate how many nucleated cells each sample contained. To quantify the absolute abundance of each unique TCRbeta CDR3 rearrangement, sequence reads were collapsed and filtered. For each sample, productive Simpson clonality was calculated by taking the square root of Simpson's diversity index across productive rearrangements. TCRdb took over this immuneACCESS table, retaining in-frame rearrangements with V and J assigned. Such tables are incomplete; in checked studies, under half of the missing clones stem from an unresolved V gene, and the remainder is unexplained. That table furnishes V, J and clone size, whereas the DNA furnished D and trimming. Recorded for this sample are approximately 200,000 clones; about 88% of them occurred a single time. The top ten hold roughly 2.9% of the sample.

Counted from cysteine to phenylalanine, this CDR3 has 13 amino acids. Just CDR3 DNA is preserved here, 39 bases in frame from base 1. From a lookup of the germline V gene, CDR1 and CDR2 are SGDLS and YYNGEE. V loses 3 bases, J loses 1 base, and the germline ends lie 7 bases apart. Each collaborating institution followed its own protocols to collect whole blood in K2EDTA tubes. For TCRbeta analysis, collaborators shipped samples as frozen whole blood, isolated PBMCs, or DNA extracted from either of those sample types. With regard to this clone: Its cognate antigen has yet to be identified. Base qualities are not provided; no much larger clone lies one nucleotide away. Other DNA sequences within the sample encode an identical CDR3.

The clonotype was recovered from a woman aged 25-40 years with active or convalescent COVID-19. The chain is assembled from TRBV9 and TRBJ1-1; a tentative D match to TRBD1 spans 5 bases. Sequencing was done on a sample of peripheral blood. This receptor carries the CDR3 CASSDGGNTEAFF. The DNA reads TGTGCCAGCAGCGACGGGGGGAACACTGAAGCTTTCTTT. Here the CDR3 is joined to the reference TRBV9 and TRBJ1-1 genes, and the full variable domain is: DSGVTQTPKHLITATGQRVTLRCSPRSGDLSVYWYQQSLDQGLQFLIQYYNGEERAKGNILERFSAQQFPDLHSELNLSSLELGDSALYFCASSDGGNTEAFFGQGTRLTVV.